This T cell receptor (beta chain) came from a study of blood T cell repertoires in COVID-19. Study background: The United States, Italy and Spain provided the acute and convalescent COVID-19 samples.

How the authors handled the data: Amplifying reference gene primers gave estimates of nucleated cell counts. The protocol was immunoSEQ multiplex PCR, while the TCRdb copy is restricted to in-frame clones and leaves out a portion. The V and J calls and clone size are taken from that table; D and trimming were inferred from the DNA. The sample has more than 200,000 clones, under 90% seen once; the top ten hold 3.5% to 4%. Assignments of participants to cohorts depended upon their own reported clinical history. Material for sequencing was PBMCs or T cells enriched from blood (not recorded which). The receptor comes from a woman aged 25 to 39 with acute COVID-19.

The CDR3 loop is CASSRRQGSNQPQHF. The CDR3 region has the DNA TGTGCCAGCAGCAGACGACAGGGTAGCAATCAGCCCCAGCATTTT. The chain uses TRBV3-1 (or the pseudogene TRBV3-2) and TRBJ1-5, with 7 nucleotides matching TRBD1. V shed 5 bases and J 0 bases; nucleotides not matched to a gene: 4. The CDR3 is 15 amino acids. Germline values: CDR1 LGHDT, CDR2 YNNKEL (reference sequence).